Following are 22 T cell receptor beta chains from one sample sequenced in a study of beta chain features in type 1 diabetes. Investigators reverse transcribed all isolated RNA, so they sequenced expressed TCRB transcripts. Libraries were prepared by immunoSEQ multiplex PCR; TCRdb keeps only in-frame clonotypes and omits some of them. The table has about 240,000 clones, 25% to 35% seen once. Sequenced: central memory CD4+ T cells from blood. The receptors stem from a man aged 30 to 39 in good health.

There are a few counts of this clone. The chain combines TRBV6-6 with TRBJ1-2; D remains unclear. Germline loops: CDR1 MNHNY, CDR2 SVGAGI (reference sequence). V was trimmed by 2 bases and J by 2 bases, leaving 6 bases between them. This CDR3 comprises 13 residues. In DNA form, the CDR3 reads TGTGCCAGCAGTTACGGGCAGAACTATGGCTACACCTTC. It is translated as CASSYGQNYGYTF.

The V gene is TRBV7-6, the J gene TRBJ2-3; 8 positions agree with TRBD1. The V and J ends lost 6 bases and 4 bases, in that order; junction bases with no gene match: 9. The CDR3 totals 15 residues. Germline lookup yields CDR1 SGHVS and CDR2 FNYEAQ. The CDR3 is CASSLQGARADTQYF. In DNA form, the CDR3 reads TGTGCCAGCAGTCTTCAGGGGGCTCGCGCAGATACGCAGTATTTT.

The chain couples TRBV5-4 to TRBJ2-3, with D possibly called TRBD1 or TRBD2 (6 bases each). Germline CDR1 SGHNT, CDR2 YYREEE (reference sequence). Trimming removed 4 bases at V and 2 bases at J, with 14 bases between. The CDR3 has 15 amino acids. In DNA, the CDR3 is TGTGCCAGCAGCCCGGAGGGGGGCTCCACAGATACGCAGTATTTT. Its translation: CASSPEGGSTDTQYF.

This clone was seen at least ten times. The rearrangement links TRBV11-2 to TRBJ2-3; D unclear. Per germline, CDR1 SGHAT and CDR2 FQNNGV. V shed 1 base and J shed 5 bases, with 4 bases lying between them. The CDR3 sequence is 12 residues long. DNA of the CDR3: TGTGCCAGCAGCTTAGTCCGAGATACGCAGTATTTT. Encoded protein: CASSLVRDTQYF.

In its sample, this clone was seen a few times. CDR3 coding DNA: TGTGCCAGCAGCTTATATAGCGGCACAGATACGCAGTATTTT. Translation gives CASSLYSGTDTQYF. The J gene is TRBJ2-3, the V gene TRBV7-2; D may be TRBD2 (5 bases). V was cut by 2 bases and J by 1 base, with 7 bases left in between. The CDR3 runs to 14 residues. CDR1 SGHTA and CDR2 FQGNSA come from the germline V gene. Based on the CDR3 plus reference TRBV7-2 and TRBJ2-3, the full variable domain is GAGVSQSPSNKVTEKGKDVELRCDPISGHTALYWYRQSLGQGLEFLIYFQGNSAPDKSGLPSDRFSAERTGGSVSTLTIQRTQQEDSAVYLCASSLYSGTDTQYFGPGTRLTVL.

J is TRBJ2-3 and V is TRBV28, with D perhaps TRBD2 (5 bases). V was cut by 4 bases and J by 0 bases, with 14 bases left in between. This CDR3 contains 16 residues. The germline V gene has CDR1 MDHEN and CDR2 SYDVKM. The CDR3 DNA reads as TGTGCCAGCAGTTACGACGGGATGGTGAGCACAGATACGCAGTATTTT. Protein sequence: CASSYDGMVSTDTQYF.

The rearrangement links TRBV5-6 to TRBJ2-3; a weak D match, TRBD1 (5 bases). The V end was cut by 1 base, the J end by 2 bases, with 14 bases between. The CDR3 spans 16 residues. The germline gives CDR1 SGHDT, CDR2 YYEEEE. The CDR3 here is CASSLYQGGPTDTQYF. In DNA form, the CDR3 reads TGTGCCAGCAGCTTGTATCAGGGCGGCCCCACAGATACGCAGTATTTT.

A remark on this clone: This clone may be a read error of a much larger clone one base away. This chain joins TRBV25-1 and TRBJ2-4; tentatively, D is TRBD1 or TRBD2 (5 bases each). The CDR3 has 14 amino acids. Looked up from germline, CDR1 is MGHDK and CDR2 is SYGVNS. The CDR3 loop is CANSESGTVNIQYF. In DNA, the CDR3 is TGTGCCAACAGTGAATCAGGGACGGTTAACATTCAGTACTTC. The variable domain in full, with the rest retrieved from reference TRBV25-1 and TRBJ2-4, is EADIYQTPRYLVIGTGKKITLECSQTMGHDKMYWYQQDPGMELHLIHYSYGVNSTEKGDLSSESTVSRIRTEHFPLTLESARPSHTSQYLCANSESGTVNIQYFGAGTRLSVL.

The rearrangement joins TRBV15 to TRBJ1-6; no clear D. Trimming shortened V by 1 base and J by 0 bases, and 7 bases separated the two germline ends. There are 16 residues in the CDR3. Germline values: CDR1 LNHNV, CDR2 YYDKDF (reference sequence). CDR3 protein: CATSRGKGSYNSPLHF. The CDR3 DNA sequence: TGTGCCACCAGCAGAGGAAAGGGCTCCTATAATTCACCCCTCCACTTT.

The chain joins TRBV7-2 to TRBJ2-1; D possibly matches TRBD1 or TRBD2 (5 bases each). The CDR3 loop spans 18 amino acids. V lost 10 bases and J 0 bases, leaving 25 bases between the germline ends. The germline V gene encodes CDR1 SGHTA and CDR2 FQGNSA. CDR3 bases: TGTGCCACCTCACTGAGATGGGGGAGCGGTGGCTCCTACAATGAGCAGTTCTTC. Translating gives CATSLRWGSGGSYNEQFF.

This clone appeared many times. The chain uses TRBV19 and TRBJ2-7; 10 bases are shared with TRBD2. The CDR3 is 15 amino acids. The germline V gene has CDR1 LNHDA and CDR2 SQIVND (reference sequence). Losses at the gene ends were 2 bases for V and 0 bases for J; bases not matched to a gene: 1. The CDR3 is CASSITSGNSYEQYF. The CDR3 DNA reads as TGTGCCAGTAGTATAACTAGCGGGAACTCCTACGAGCAGTACTTC.

This chain uses TRBV7-2 with TRBJ2-7; D remains ambiguous. The V gene's germline CDR1 is SGHTA and CDR2 FQGNSA. V gave up 5 bases and J gave up 2 bases, with 10 bases separating them. The CDR3 spans 13 residues. The CDR3: CASSTDTAYEQYF. The CDR3 nucleotides are TGTGCCAGCAGCACCGACACGGCCTACGAGCAGTACTTC.

This clone was found many times. The chain is built from TRBV28 and TRBJ2-7; 9 positions match TRBD1. The CDR3 loop spans 15 amino acids. With 6 bases clipped from V and 6 bases from J, the junction kept 12 bases outside the gene matches. CDR1 is MDHEN and CDR2 is SYDVKM in the germline V gene. CDR3 nucleotide sequence: TGTGCCAGCAGCAGCATTGGGACAGGGAAATCCGAGCAGTACTTC. Protein sequence: CASSSIGTGKSEQYF. The full variable domain, in which reference TRBV28 and TRBJ2-7 provide the parts outside the CDR3, is DVKVTQSSRYLVKRTGEKVFLECVQDMDHENMFWYRQDPGLGLRLIYFSYDVKMKEKGDIPEGYSVSREKKERFSLILESASTNQTSMYLCASSSIGTGKSEQYFGPGTRLTVT.

This clone occurred a few times. Here the CDR3 reads CAWSVTVNTGELFF. Written as DNA, the CDR3 is TGTGCCTGGAGTGTAACGGTGAACACCGGGGAGCTGTTTTTT. V and J are TRBV30 and TRBJ2-2; no definite D call. V was pared by 0 bases and J by 1 base, with 6 bases between. Germline CDR1 GTSNPN, CDR2 SVGIG (reference sequence). The CDR3 sequence is 14 residues long.

The chain is built from TRBV28 and TRBJ2-1; D is possibly TRBD1 (5 bases). V was clipped by 4 bases and J by 0 bases, with 13 bases between them. The CDR3 sequence is 16 residues long. CDR1 is MDHEN and CDR2 is SYDVKM in the germline V gene. CDR3 nucleotide sequence: TGTGCCAGCAGTTCTCCGACAGCCGGCTCCTACAATGAGCAGTTCTTC. Translation: CASSSPTAGSYNEQFF. The full variable domain, with the rest looked up from reference TRBV28 and TRBJ2-1, is DVKVTQSSRYLVKRTGEKVFLECVQDMDHENMFWYRQDPGLGLRLIYFSYDVKMKEKGDIPEGYSVSREKKERFSLILESASTNQTSMYLCASSSPTAGSYNEQFFGPGTRLTVL.

V usage is TRBV5-4 and J usage is TRBJ2-5; the D is unclear. This CDR3 comprises 12 residues. Per germline, CDR1 SGHNT and CDR2 YYREEE (reference sequence). The V end was cut by 7 bases, the J end by 4 bases, with 11 bases between. CDR3 nucleotides: TGTGCCAGCGCACAATCTGGAGAGACCCAGTACTTC. Translating gives CASAQSGETQYF.

This clone was detected only a few times. CDR3 coding DNA: TGTGCCAGCAGACACCGACAGGTGGCTGAAGCTTTCTTT. Amino acid sequence: CASRHRQVAEAFF. The genes are TRBV7-2 and TRBJ1-1, with D perhaps matching TRBD1 (6 bases). V gave up 6 bases and J gave up 6 bases, with 14 bases separating them. This CDR3 has 13 residues. Looked up from germline, CDR1 is SGHTA and CDR2 is FQGNSA.

This chain links TRBV28 with TRBJ2-5; D may correspond to TRBD1 or TRBD2 (5 bases each). The CDR3 contains 14 residues. Germline CDR1 and CDR2: MDHEN and SYDVKM. V was trimmed by 5 bases and J by 7 bases, leaving 17 bases between them. CDR3 residues: CASSLPGTWGTQYF. In DNA, the CDR3 is TGTGCCAGCAGTCTCCCCGGGACCTGGGGGACCCAGTACTTC.

The V gene is TRBV2, the J gene TRBJ2-5, with TRBD2 identical over 10 bases. CDR3 length: 13 amino acids. From germline, CDR1 is SNHLY and CDR2 FYNNEI. With V trimmed by 7 bases and J by 2 bases, 1 base remained unmatched. CDR3 DNA sequence: TGTGCCAGCAAGCGGGAGGGGCAAGAGACCCAGTACTTC. This translates into CASKREGQETQYF.

This clone has only a few counts. This chain uses TRBV4-1 with TRBJ1-4; D remains unclear. The CDR3 is 16 amino acids. Germline V gene sequence: CDR1 MGHRA, CDR2 YSYEKL. With 3 bases removed from V and 5 bases from J, the gap between germline ends came to 16 bases. The CDR3 bases are TGCGCCAGCAGCCAGTTCCCGCCCACCTTGAATGAAAAACTGTTTTTT. It yields the protein CASSQFPPTLNEKLFF.

The J gene is TRBJ2-7, the V gene TRBV6-5, with D maybe TRBD2 (5 bases). The V and J ends lost 5 bases and 3 bases respectively, with 11 bases between them. The CDR3 sequence is 13 residues long. Germline assignment: CDR1 MNHEY and CDR2 SVGAGI. CDR3 region: CASSKTRDYEQYF. The CDR3 nucleotides read TGTGCCAGCAGTAAAACACGGGACTACGAGCAGTACTTC.

V and J are TRBV7-2 and TRBJ1-1; 7 bases agree with TRBD1. Germline V CDR1 and CDR2: SGHTA, FQGNSA. Trimming removed 5 bases from V and 6 bases from J; junction bases left unmatched: 9. CDR3 length: 14 residues. CDR3 DNA sequence: TGTGCCAGCAGCACCACAGGGGTGGTTGCTGAAGCTTTCTTT. It is translated as CASSTTGVVAEAFF.